Below are 6 T cell receptor beta chains sequenced from a single sample in a study of T cell responses to AZD1222 COVID-19 vaccine. The data were produced by immunoSEQ multiplex PCR, yet TCRdb's version contains in-frame clones alone and is incomplete. The sample carries hundreds of thousands of clones, roughly 91% recorded once. Sample: peripheral blood, taken on day 0 of MenACWY control vaccination. The receptors come from an adult in good health.

The chain recombines TRBV9 with TRBJ2-4, with 9 nucleotides matching TRBD2. The CDR3 covers 16 residues. Per the germline V gene, CDR1 is SGDLS and CDR2 is YYNGEE. V lost 0 bases, J lost 6 bases, and 7 bases stayed unmatched. Written as DNA, the CDR3 is TGTGCCAGCAGCGTAGGAGCGGGGGGAGGCGGAAACATTCAGTACTTC. This codes for CASSVGAGGGGNIQYF.

V gene TRBV5-6 combines with J gene TRBJ2-7; D is uncertain. The CDR3 contains 11 residues. Trimming pared 3 bases from V and 5 bases from J, leaving 6 bases between. Germline V gives CDR1 SGHDT, CDR2 YYEEEE. In DNA form, the CDR3 reads TGTGCCAGCAGCTCCTATCACGAGCAGTACTTC. Its translation is CASSSYHEQYF.

Only one count was recorded for this clone. The genes are TRBV6-5 and TRBJ1-5, with 11 bases lining up with TRBD1. The CDR3 contains 15 residues. V was clipped by 6 bases and J by 3 bases; unmatched bases: 4. The germline V gene encodes CDR1 MNHEY and CDR2 SVGAGI. CDR3 nucleotides: TGTGCCAGCAGAGGACAGGGGGCGAACAATCAGCCCCAGCATTTT. Its translation is CASRGQGANNQPQHF.

V gene TRBV19 combines with J gene TRBJ2-2; the match to TRBD1 covers 8 bases. The CDR3 has 13 residues. Germline assignment: CDR1 LNHDA and CDR2 SQIVND (reference sequence). J gave up 4 bases and V 7 bases, and 2 bases lay outside the gene matches. The CDR3 region has the DNA TGTGCCAGTACACAGGGGGGCACCGGGGAGCTGTTTTTT. It specifies CASTQGGTGELFF.

The chain recombines TRBV2 with TRBJ1-1; D gene ambiguous. Per the germline V gene, CDR1 is SNHLY and CDR2 is FYNNEI. V was shortened by 3 bases and J by 0 bases, with 8 bases between the two germline ends. This CDR3 spans 14 amino acids. For the CDR3, the DNA is TGTGCCAGCAGTGACGGGGTAATGAACACTGAAGCTTTCTTT. This gives the protein CASSDGVMNTEAFF. The variable domain in full, with the rest retrieved from reference TRBV2 and TRBJ1-1, is EPEVTQTPSHQVTQMGQEVILRCVPISNHLYFYWYRQILGQKVEFLVSFYNNEISEKSEIFDDQFSVERPDGSNFTLKIRSTKLEDSAMYFCASSDGVMNTEAFFGQGTRLTVV.

V usage is TRBV15 and J usage is TRBJ1-3; D is unresolved. Germline lookup yields CDR1 LNHNV and CDR2 YYDKDF (reference sequence). Trimming removed 0 bases at V and 2 bases at J, with 11 bases between. CDR3 length: 16 amino acids. For the CDR3, the DNA is TGTGCCACCAGCAGAGATGGGCCCGGGACTGGAAACACCATATATTTT. It is translated as CATSRDGPGTGNTIYF.